The clone carrying this T cell receptor (beta chain) was observed many times. The antigen remains undetermined. Using unique molecular identifiers, the investigators prepared the TCRbeta library. TCRdb reanalysed the PCR reads using MiXCR and keeps one entry per CDR3 protein. The table includes more than 200,000 distinct CDR3 sequences, 20% to 30% detected once. This record belongs to a study of T-cell reconstitution after alpha-beta-depleted transplantation in children. The study's findings and limits: Surviving thymic progenitors and recipient T cells were the source of high TCRbeta diversity at day 60 in some patients. Several hundred graft clones that had expanded were reportedly the source of alpha-beta T cells about two months after transplant. Most T-cell counts and diversity one year after the transplant came from T cells that were newly produced.

The sequence derives from a female patient aged 2-10 years who had a stem cell transplant for congenital amegakaryocytic thrombocytopenia, so the T cells may come from the graft donor. The source was PBMCs, mostly from graft donor cells, collected 360 days after TCRalphabeta/CD19-depleted stem cell transplant.

CDR3 DNA sequence: TGTGCCACCAGCACAAGACAGAGCTCCTACGAGCAGTACTTC. Translating gives CATSTRQSSYEQYF. This chain links TRBV15 with TRBJ2-7, with D tentatively TRBD1 (5 bases). The CDR3 covers 14 residues. V was pared by 4 bases and J by 0 bases, with 10 bases between. CDR1 and CDR2 from the germline V gene are LNHNV and YYDKDF (reference sequence). Using reference TRBV15 and TRBJ2-7 for the parts outside the CDR3, the full variable domain is DAMVIQNPRYQVTQFGKPVTLSCSQTLNHNVMYWYQQKSSQAPKLLFHYYDKDFNNEADTPDNFQSRRPNTSFCFLDIRSPGLGDTAMYLCATSTRQSSYEQYFGPGTRLTVT.